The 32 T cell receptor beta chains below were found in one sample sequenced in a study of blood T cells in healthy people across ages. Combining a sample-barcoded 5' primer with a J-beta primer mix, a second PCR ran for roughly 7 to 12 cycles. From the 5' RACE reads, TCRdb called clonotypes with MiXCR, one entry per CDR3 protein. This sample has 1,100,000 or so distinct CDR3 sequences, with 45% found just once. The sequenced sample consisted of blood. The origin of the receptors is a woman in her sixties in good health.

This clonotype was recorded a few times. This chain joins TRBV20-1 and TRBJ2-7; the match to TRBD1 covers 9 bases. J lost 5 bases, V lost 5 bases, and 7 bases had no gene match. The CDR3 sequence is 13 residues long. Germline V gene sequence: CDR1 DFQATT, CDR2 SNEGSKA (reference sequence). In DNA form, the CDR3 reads TGCAGTGCTCCCGGGACAGGGCTCCACGAGCAGTACTTC. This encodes CSAPGTGLHEQYF.

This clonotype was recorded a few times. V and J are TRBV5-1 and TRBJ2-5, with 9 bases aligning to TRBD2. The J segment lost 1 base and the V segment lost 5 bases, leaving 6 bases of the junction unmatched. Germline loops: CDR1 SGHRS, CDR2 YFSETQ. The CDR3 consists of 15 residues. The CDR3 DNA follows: TGCGCCAGCAGGCGGACTAGCGCCCCCCAAGAGACCCAGTACTTC. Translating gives CASRRTSAPQETQYF.

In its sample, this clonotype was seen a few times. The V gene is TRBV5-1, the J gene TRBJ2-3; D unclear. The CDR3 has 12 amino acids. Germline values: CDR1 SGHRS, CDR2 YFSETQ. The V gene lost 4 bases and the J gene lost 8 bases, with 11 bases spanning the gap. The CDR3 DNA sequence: TGCGCCAGCAGCCCTCCAGACACTACGCAGTATTTT. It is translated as CASSPPDTTQYF.

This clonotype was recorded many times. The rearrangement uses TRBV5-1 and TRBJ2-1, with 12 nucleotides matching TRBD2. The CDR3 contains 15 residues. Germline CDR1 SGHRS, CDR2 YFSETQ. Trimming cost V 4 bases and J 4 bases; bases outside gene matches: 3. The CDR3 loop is CASSLTSGGYNEQFF. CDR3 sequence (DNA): TGCGCCAGCAGCCTCACTAGCGGGGGGTACAATGAGCAGTTCTTC.

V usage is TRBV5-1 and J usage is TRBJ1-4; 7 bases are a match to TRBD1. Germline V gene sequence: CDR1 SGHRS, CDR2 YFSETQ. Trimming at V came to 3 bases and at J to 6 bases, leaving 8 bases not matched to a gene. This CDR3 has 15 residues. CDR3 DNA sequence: TGCGCCAGCAGCTCCTTGACAGGGACGGATGAAAAACTGTTTTTT. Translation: CASSSLTGTDEKLFF. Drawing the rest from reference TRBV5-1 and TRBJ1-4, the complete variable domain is KAGVTQTPRYLIKTRGQQVTLSCSPISGHRSVSWYQQTPGQGLQFLFEYFSETQRNKGNFPGRFSGRQFSNSRSEMNVSTLELGDSALYLCASSSLTGTDEKLFFGSGTQLSVL.

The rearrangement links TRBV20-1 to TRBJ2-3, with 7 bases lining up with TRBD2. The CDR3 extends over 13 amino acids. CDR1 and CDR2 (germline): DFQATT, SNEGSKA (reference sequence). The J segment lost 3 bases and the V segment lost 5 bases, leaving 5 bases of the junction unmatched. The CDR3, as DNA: TGCAGTGCTCCGGGACTAAGGACAGATACGCAGTATTTT. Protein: CSAPGLRTDTQYF.

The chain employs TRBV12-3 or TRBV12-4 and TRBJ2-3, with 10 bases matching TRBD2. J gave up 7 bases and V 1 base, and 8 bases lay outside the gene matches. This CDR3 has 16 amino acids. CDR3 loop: CASSLGPSGRGNTQYF. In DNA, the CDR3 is TGTGCCAGCAGTTTAGGACCTAGCGGGAGAGGAAATACGCAGTATTTT.

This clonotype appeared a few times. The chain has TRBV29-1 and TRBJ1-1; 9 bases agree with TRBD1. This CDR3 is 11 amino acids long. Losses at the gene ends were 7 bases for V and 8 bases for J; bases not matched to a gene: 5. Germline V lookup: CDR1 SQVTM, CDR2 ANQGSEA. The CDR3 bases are TGCAGCGGTCGGACAGGGGAAGAAGCTTTCTTT. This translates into CSGRTGEEAFF. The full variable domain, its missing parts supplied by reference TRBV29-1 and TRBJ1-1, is SAVISQKPSRDICQRGTSLTIQCQVDSQVTMMFWYRQQPGQSLTLIATANQGSEATYESGFVIDKFPISRPNLTFSTLTVSNMSPEDSSIYLCSGRTGEEAFFGQGTRLTVV.

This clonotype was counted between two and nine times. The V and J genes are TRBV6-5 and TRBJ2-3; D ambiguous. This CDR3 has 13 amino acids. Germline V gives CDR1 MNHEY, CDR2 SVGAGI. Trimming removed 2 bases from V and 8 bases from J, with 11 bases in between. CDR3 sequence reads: CASSYKGSVTQYF. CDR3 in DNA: TGTGCCAGCAGTTACAAAGGGTCAGTTACGCAGTATTTT.

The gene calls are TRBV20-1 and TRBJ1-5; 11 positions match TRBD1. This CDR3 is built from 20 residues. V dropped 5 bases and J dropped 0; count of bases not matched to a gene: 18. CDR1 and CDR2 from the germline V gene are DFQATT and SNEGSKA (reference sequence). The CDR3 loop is CSASPYSGTGGDYSNQPQHF. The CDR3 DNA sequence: TGCAGTGCTTCACCTTACTCCGGGACAGGGGGAGACTATAGCAATCAGCCCCAGCATTTT.

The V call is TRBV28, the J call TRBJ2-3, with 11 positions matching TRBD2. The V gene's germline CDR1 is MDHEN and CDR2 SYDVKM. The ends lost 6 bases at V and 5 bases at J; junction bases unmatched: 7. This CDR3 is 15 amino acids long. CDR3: CASRPPGLAGDTQYF. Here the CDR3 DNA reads TGTGCCAGCAGACCTCCTGGACTAGCGGGAGATACGCAGTATTTT.

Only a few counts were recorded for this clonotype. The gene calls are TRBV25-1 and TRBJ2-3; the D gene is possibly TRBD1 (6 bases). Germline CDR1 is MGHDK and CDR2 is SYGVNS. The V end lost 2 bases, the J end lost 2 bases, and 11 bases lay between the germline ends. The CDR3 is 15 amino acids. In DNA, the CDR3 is TGTGCCAGCAGTGAAGCAGGGGCGGCCACAGATACGCAGTATTTT. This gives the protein CASSEAGAATDTQYF.

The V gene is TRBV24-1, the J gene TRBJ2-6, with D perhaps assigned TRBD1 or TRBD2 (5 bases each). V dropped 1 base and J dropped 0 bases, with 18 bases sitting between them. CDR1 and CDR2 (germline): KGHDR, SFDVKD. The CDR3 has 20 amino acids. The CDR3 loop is CATSDFGTYRGPSGANVLTF. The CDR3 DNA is TGTGCCACCAGTGATTTCGGGACCTACCGGGGCCCCTCTGGGGCCAACGTCCTGACTTTC.

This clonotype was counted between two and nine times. This CDR3 is CASLKGIYPTDTQYF. CDR3 bases: TGTGCCAGCCTCAAGGGGATTTACCCCACAGATACGCAGTATTTT. The chain combines TRBV28 with TRBJ2-3; tentatively, D is TRBD1 (5 bases). V was trimmed by 8 bases and J by 2 bases, leaving 17 bases between them. CDR1 is MDHEN, CDR2 SYDVKM, per germline. The CDR3 has 15 amino acids. The full variable domain, with the rest looked up from reference TRBV28 and TRBJ2-3, is DVKVTQSSRYLVKRTGEKVFLECVQDMDHENMFWYRQDPGLGLRLIYFSYDVKMKEKGDIPEGYSVSREKKERFSLILESASTNQTSMYLCASLKGIYPTDTQYFGPGTRLTVL.

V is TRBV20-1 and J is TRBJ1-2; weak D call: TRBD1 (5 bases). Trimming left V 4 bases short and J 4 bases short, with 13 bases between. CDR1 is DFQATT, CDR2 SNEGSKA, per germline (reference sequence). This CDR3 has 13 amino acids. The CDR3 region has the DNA TGCAGTGCTACCCTGTCAGGGACCTATGGCTACACCTTC. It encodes CSATLSGTYGYTF.

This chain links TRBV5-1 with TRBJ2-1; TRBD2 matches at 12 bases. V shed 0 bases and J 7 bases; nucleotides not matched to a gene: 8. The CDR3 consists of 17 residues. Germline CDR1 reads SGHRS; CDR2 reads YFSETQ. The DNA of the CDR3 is TGCGCCAGCAGCTTGGTCCTAGCGGGGGGGCCATCAAATGAGCAGTTCTTC. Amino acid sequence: CASSLVLAGGPSNEQFF.

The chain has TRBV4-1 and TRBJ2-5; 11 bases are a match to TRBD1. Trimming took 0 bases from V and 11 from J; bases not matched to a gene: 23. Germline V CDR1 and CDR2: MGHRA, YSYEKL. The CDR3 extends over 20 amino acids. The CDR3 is CASSQDLGQGVRREGYEQYF. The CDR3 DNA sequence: TGCGCCAGCAGCCAAGATTTGGGACAGGGGGTCAGGCGGGAGGGCTATGAGCAGTACTTC.

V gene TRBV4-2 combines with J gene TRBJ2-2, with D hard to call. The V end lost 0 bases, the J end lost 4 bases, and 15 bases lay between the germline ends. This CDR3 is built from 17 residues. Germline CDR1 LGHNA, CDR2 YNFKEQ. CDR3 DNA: TGTGCCAGCAGCCAAGATCACAACCGGATCATCACCGGGGAGCTGTTTTTT. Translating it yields CASSQDHNRIITGELFF.

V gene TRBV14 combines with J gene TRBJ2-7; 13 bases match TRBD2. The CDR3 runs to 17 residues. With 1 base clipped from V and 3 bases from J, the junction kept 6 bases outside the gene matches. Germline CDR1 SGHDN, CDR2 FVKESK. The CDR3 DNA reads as TGTGCCAGCAGCCAAGGGACTAGCGGGAGTAAGGGCTACGAGCAGTACTTC. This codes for CASSQGTSGSKGYEQYF.

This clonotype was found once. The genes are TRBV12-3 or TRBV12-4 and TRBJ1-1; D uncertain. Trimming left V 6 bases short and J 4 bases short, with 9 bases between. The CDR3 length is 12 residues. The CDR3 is CASSDLGTEAFF. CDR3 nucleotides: TGTGCCAGCAGCGATCTGGGCACTGAAGCTTTCTTT.

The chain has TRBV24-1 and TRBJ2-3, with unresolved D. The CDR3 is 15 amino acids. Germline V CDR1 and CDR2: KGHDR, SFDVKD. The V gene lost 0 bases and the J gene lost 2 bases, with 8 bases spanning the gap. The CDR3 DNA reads TGTGCCACCAGTGATTTGTCTGATACCACAGATACGCAGTATTTT. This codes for CATSDLSDTTDTQYF.

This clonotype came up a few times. CDR3 sequence reads: CASSKETELEDEQFF. CDR3 bases: TGTGCCAGCAGTAAGGAAACAGAACTAGAAGATGAGCAGTTCTTC. This chain links TRBV27 with TRBJ2-1; maybe TRBD2 (5 bases). This CDR3 comprises 15 residues. With 5 bases removed from V and 8 bases from J, the gap between germline ends came to 19 bases. Germline CDR1 and CDR2: MNHEY and SMNVEV (reference sequence).

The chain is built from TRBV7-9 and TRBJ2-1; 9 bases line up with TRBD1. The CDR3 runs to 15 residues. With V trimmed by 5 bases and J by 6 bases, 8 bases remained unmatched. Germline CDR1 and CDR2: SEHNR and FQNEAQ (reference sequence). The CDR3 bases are TGTGCCAGCAGCATTACAGGGGGCGCGGGCAATGAGCAGTTCTTC. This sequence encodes CASSITGGAGNEQFF.

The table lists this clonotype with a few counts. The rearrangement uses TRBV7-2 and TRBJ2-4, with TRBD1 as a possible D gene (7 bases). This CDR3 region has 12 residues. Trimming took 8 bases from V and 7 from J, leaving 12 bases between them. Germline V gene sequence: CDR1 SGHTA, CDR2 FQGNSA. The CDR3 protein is CASGQGGNIQYF. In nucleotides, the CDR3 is TGTGCCAGCGGGCAGGGGGGTAACATTCAGTACTTC.

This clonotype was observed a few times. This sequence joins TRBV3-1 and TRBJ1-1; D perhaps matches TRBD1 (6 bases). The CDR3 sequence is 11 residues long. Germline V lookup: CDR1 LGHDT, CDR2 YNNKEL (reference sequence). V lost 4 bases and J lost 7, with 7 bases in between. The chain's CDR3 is CASSRGHEAFF. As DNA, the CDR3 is TGTGCCAGCAGCCGGGGGCATGAAGCTTTCTTT.

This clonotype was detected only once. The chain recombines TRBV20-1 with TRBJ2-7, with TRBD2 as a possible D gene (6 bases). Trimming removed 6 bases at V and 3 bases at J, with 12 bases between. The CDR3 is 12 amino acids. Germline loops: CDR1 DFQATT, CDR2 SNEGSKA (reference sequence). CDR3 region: CSATGLRYEQYF. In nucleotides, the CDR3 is TGCAGTGCCACGGGACTCCGCTACGAGCAGTACTTC.

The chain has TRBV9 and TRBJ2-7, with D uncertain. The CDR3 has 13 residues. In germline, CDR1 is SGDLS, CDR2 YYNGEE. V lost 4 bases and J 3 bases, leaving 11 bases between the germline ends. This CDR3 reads CASSPRVDYEQYF. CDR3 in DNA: TGTGCCAGCAGCCCCCGTGTAGACTACGAGCAGTACTTC. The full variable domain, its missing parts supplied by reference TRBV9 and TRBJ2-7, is DSGVTQTPKHLITATGQRVTLRCSPRSGDLSVYWYQQSLDQGLQFLIQYYNGEERAKGNILERFSAQQFPDLHSELNLSSLELGDSALYFCASSPRVDYEQYFGPGTRLTVT.

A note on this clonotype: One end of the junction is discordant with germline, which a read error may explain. The CDR3 spells CSAFQDISGEQYF. The CDR3 DNA reads as TGCAGTGCTTTCCAGGACATCTCAGGGGAGCAGTACTTT. V usage is TRBV20-1 and J usage is TRBJ2-7, with a weak D call TRBD1 (6 bases). The CDR3 runs to 13 residues. Germline V gene lookup returns CDR1 DFQATT and CDR2 SNEGSKA (reference sequence).

The CDR3 here is CASSLGGGGETPNQETQYF. The CDR3 DNA is TGTGCCAGCAGCTTAGGAGGGGGAGGGGAAACCCCCAACCAAGAGACCCAGTACTTC. The rearrangement joins TRBV11-2 to TRBJ2-5; maybe TRBD2 (7 bases). Trimming removed 1 base from V and 0 bases from J, with 21 bases in between. CDR1 SGHAT and CDR2 FQNNGV come from the germline V gene. This CDR3 has 19 residues.

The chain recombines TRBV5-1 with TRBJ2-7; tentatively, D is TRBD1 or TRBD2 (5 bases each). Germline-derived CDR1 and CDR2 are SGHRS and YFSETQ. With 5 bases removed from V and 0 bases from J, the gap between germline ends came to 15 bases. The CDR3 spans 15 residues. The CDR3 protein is CASRRDPGSSYEQYF. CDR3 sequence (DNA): TGCGCCAGCAGGCGTGATCCAGGGAGCTCCTACGAGCAGTACTTC. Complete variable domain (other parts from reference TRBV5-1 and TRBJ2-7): KAGVTQTPRYLIKTRGQQVTLSCSPISGHRSVSWYQQTPGQGLQFLFEYFSETQRNKGNFPGRFSGRQFSNSRSEMNVSTLELGDSALYLCASRRDPGSSYEQYFGPGTRLTVT.

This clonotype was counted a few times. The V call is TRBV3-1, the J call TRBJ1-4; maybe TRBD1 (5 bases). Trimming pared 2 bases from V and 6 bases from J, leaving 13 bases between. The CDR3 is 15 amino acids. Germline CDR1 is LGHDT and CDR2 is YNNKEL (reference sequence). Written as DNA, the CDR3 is TGTGCCAGCAGCCAAAACCGGGACGTCGATGAAAAACTGTTTTTT. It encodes CASSQNRDVDEKLFF.

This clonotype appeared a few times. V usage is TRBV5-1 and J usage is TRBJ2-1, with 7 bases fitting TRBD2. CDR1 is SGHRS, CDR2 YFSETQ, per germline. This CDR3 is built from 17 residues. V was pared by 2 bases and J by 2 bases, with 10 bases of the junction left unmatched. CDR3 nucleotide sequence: TGCGCCAGCAGCTTCTTCGCTAGCGGAAGGGCCTACAATGAGCAGTTCTTC. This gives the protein CASSFFASGRAYNEQFF.